Each of the 28 T cell receptor beta chains below was sequenced from the same sample in a study of cytomegalovirus exposure and HLA in healthy donors (dated by TCRdb to the late 2010s). The method behind the library was the immunoSEQ multiplex PCR assay. For the multiplex PCR, a mixture combining 60 forward primers for TCR Vbeta segments and 13 reverse primers for TCR Jbeta segments was used. TCRdb re-hosts the immuneACCESS table, in-frame sequences only. Its copies lack some clones; in the studies checked, an unresolved V gene accounts for under half of them, and the cause for the rest is not known. In this sample the table shows some 130,000 clones, almost 80% of which occur a single time. The top ten hold 1.5% of the sample. The sequenced sample consisted of PBMCs. The origin of the receptors is a female donor in good health and CMV-seronegative.

The V and J genes are TRBV28 and TRBJ2-1, with a tentative D call TRBD1 (5 bases). V lost 2 bases and J lost 7, with 15 bases in between. The CDR3 is made up of 15 amino acids. Per the germline V gene, CDR1 is MDHEN and CDR2 is SYDVKM. The CDR3 region is CASSLPPAGWNEQFF. CDR3 nucleotide sequence: TGTGCCAGCAGTTTACCCCCCGCAGGGTGGAATGAGCAGTTCTTC.

The CDR3 loop reads CASSEADFSYEQYF. The CDR3 DNA follows: TGTGCCAGCAGTGAGGCAGACTTCTCCTACGAGCAGTACTTC. The chain uses TRBV6-1 and TRBJ2-7; D gene unclear. The V and J ends lost 3 bases and 0 bases respectively, with 9 bases between them. This CDR3 contains 14 residues. Germline values: CDR1 MNHNS, CDR2 SASEGT.

This clone was seen once. The CDR3 spells CASRDIYGYTF. CDR3 DNA: TGTGCCAGCAGGGACATCTATGGCTACACCTTC. The gene calls are TRBV2 and TRBJ1-2; D perhaps matches TRBD1 (5 bases). The CDR3 sequence is 11 residues long. The V and J ends lost 6 bases and 4 bases respectively, with 6 bases between them. Germline V gives CDR1 SNHLY, CDR2 FYNNEI.

The V and J genes are TRBV19 and TRBJ1-1; D remains ambiguous. Germline V CDR1 and CDR2: LNHDA, SQIVND (reference sequence). The CDR3 consists of 13 residues. V lost 6 bases and J lost 3, with 11 bases in between. CDR3: CASSPRRDTEAFF. In nucleotides, the CDR3 is TGTGCCAGTAGCCCACGCCGGGACACTGAAGCTTTCTTT.

This clone came up once. This chain uses TRBV25-1 with TRBJ2-5; 9 bases match TRBD2. The ends lost 6 bases at V and 5 bases at J; junction bases unmatched: 4. CDR1 and CDR2 (germline): MGHDK, SYGVNS. The CDR3 contains 13 residues. Here the CDR3 reads CASSLAGAETQYF. CDR3 bases: TGTGCCAGCAGCTTAGCGGGAGCGGAGACCCAGTACTTC. Using reference TRBV25-1 and TRBJ2-5 for the parts outside the CDR3, the full variable domain is EADIYQTPRYLVIGTGKKITLECSQTMGHDKMYWYQQDPGMELHLIHYSYGVNSTEKGDLSSESTVSRIRTEHFPLTLESARPSHTSQYLCASSLAGAETQYFGPGTRLLVL.

The CDR3 DNA sequence: TGCGCCAGCAGCTCAACCACGGGGTCCTGGACCCAGTACTTC. It translates to CASSSTTGSWTQYF. The chain carries TRBV5-1 and TRBJ2-5; maybe TRBD2 (5 bases). The CDR3 has 14 residues. V was trimmed by 3 bases and J by 7 bases, leaving 16 bases between them. Germline-derived CDR1 and CDR2 are SGHRS and YFSETQ.

This chain uses TRBV4-2 with TRBJ2-1; TRBD2 matches at 13 bases. The CDR3 length is 16 residues. Germline V gives CDR1 LGHNA, CDR2 YNFKEQ. V dropped 2 bases and J dropped 4; count of bases not matched to a gene: 2. CDR3 nucleotide sequence: TGTGCCAGCAGCCAACGACTAGCGGGAGGTTACAATGAGCAGTTCTTC. This translates into CASSQRLAGGYNEQFF.

This sequence joins TRBV19 and TRBJ2-1; 10 positions match TRBD2. V dropped 5 bases and J dropped 7; count of bases not matched to a gene: 14. This CDR3 is 17 amino acids long. The germline gives CDR1 LNHDA, CDR2 SQIVND (reference sequence). The CDR3 here is CASSPGGASGSRNEQFF. The CDR3 coding sequence is TGTGCCAGTAGTCCAGGAGGGGCTAGCGGGAGTCGGAATGAGCAGTTCTTC.

The chain is built from TRBV27 and TRBJ2-7; D is possibly TRBD2 (5 bases). Trimming took 5 bases from V and 3 from J, leaving 23 bases between them. This CDR3 comprises 17 residues. CDR1 and CDR2 from the germline V gene are MNHEY and SMNVEV (reference sequence). The CDR3 here is CASSPRPSLTRGYEQYF. The CDR3, as DNA: TGTGCCAGCAGTCCTAGGCCCTCTTTAACCCGGGGCTACGAGCAGTACTTC.

In this sample, this clone turned up a few times. The rearrangement joins TRBV2 to TRBJ2-5; TRBD2 agrees at 8 bases. The germline CDR1 and CDR2 sequences are SNHLY and FYNNEI. CDR3 length: 14 amino acids. With 4 bases clipped from V and 1 base from J, the junction kept 2 bases outside the gene matches. The CDR3 sequence is CASSVGGAQETQYF. The CDR3, as DNA: TGTGCCAGCAGTGTCGGGGGGGCCCAAGAGACCCAGTACTTC.

This clone came up once. The junction does not match germline at one end; this may be a read error. The V gene is TRBV5-1, the J gene TRBJ2-3; 7 nucleotides align to TRBD2. This CDR3 has 14 residues. CDR1 is SGHRS, CDR2 YFSETQ, per germline. CDR3 sequence reads: CASFLAVSTDTQCF. The CDR3 coding sequence is TGCGCCAGCTTCCTAGCGGTTAGCACAGATACGCAGTGTTTT. The full variable domain, completed using reference TRBV5-1 and TRBJ2-3, is KAGVTQTPRYLIKTRGQQVTLSCSPISGHRSVSWYQQTPGQGLQFLFEYFSETQRNKGNFPGRFSGRQFSNSRSEMNVSTLELGDSALYLCASFLAVSTDTQCFGPGTRLTVL.

V is TRBV9 and J is TRBJ2-2; D perhaps matches TRBD1 (5 bases). Germline CDR1 reads SGDLS; CDR2 reads YYNGEE. Trimming stripped 6 bases from V and 1 base from J, with 10 bases between. The CDR3 runs to 14 residues. The CDR3 DNA reads TGTGCCAGCAACATTCAGGGGAACACCGGGGAGCTGTTTTTT. The encoded protein is CASNIQGNTGELFF.

The CDR3, as DNA: TGTGCCAGCAGTCCGACAGGGGGCAGGTACGAGCAGTACTTC. This encodes CASSPTGGRYEQYF. The rearrangement uses TRBV2 and TRBJ2-7, with 10 bases fitting TRBD1. V trimming: 5 bases; J trimming: 4 bases; junction bases outside the gene matches: 5. The CDR3 extends over 14 amino acids. The germline gives CDR1 SNHLY, CDR2 FYNNEI.

The J gene is TRBJ2-3, the V gene TRBV29-1, with a possible D match to TRBD2 (6 bases). There are 16 residues in the CDR3. The V end was cut by 3 bases, the J end by 2 bases, with 18 bases between. Looked up from germline, CDR1 is SQVTM and CDR2 is ANQGSEA. As DNA, the CDR3 is TGCAGCGTTGATTCCTCCTGGGGGGAGAACACAGATACGCAGTATTTT. Translated: CSVDSSWGENTDTQYF.

This sequence joins TRBV4-2 and TRBJ2-5; 11 bases align to TRBD1. The end of the DNA is better explained by TRBJ2-7, so the J call may be wrong. The CDR3 sequence is 16 residues long. Germline lookup yields CDR1 LGHNA and CDR2 YNFKEQ. CDR3 DNA: TGTGCCAGCAGCCCTTCCTGGGGGACAGGGGGCTACGAGCAGTACTTC. Its protein product is CASSPSWGTGGYEQYF.

The gene calls are TRBV7-6 and TRBJ2-5, with 10 bases lining up with TRBD2. This CDR3 region has 18 residues. Germline CDR1 and CDR2: SGHVS and FNYEAQ. Unmatched junction bases numbered 12, after V lost 0 bases and J lost 5 bases. CDR3: CASSLAASGSGVGETQYF. The CDR3 DNA sequence: TGTGCCAGCAGCTTAGCCGCTAGCGGGAGTGGGGTCGGGGAGACCCAGTACTTC.

This chain uses TRBV5-1 with TRBJ2-3; 10 positions agree with TRBD1. The V and J ends lost 1 base and 6 bases, in that order; junction bases with no gene match: 5. Germline V gives CDR1 SGHRS, CDR2 YFSETQ. The length of the CDR3 is 15 residues. CDR3 residues: CASSLLGQGVDTQYF. Written as DNA, the CDR3 is TGCGCCAGCAGCTTGCTCGGACAGGGGGTTGATACGCAGTATTTT.

The gene calls are TRBV27 and TRBJ2-1; D unresolved. Germline CDR1 and CDR2: MNHEY and SMNVEV (reference sequence). Trimming took off 8 bases at V and 0 bases at J, with 14 bases between the two ends. The CDR3 is made up of 15 amino acids. CDR3 region: CASLKVRSSYNEQFF. CDR3 nucleotides: TGTGCCAGCCTTAAGGTACGGAGCTCCTACAATGAGCAGTTCTTC.

This CDR3 is CASRMTGVGTEAFF. In DNA, the CDR3 is TGTGCCAGCAGAATGACAGGGGTAGGCACTGAAGCTTTCTTT. The chain couples TRBV6-6 to TRBJ1-1; 8 bases fit TRBD1. The CDR3 has 14 amino acids. Germline loops: CDR1 MNHNY, CDR2 SVGAGI (reference sequence). V shed 6 bases and J 4 bases; nucleotides not matched to a gene: 7.

V gene TRBV4-3 combines with J gene TRBJ1-1; TRBD1 matches at 7 bases. The CDR3 is 13 residues long. Per the germline V gene, CDR1 is LGHNA and CDR2 is YSLEER. J gave up 8 bases and V 3 bases, and 6 bases lay outside the gene matches. The CDR3 loop is CASSQIRDSEAFF. DNA for the CDR3: TGCGCCAGCAGCCAGATTCGGGACAGCGAAGCTTTCTTT.

CDR3 loop: CASSYSVLAVNYEQYF. The CDR3 DNA reads TGTGCCAGCAGTTACTCAGTCCTAGCGGTCAACTACGAGCAGTACTTC. The J gene is TRBJ2-7, the V gene TRBV6-5; TRBD2 matches at 7 bases. Trimming removed 0 bases from V and 3 bases from J; junction bases left unmatched: 8. The CDR3 is 16 amino acids. Germline V CDR1 and CDR2: MNHEY, SVGAGI.

This clone was observed a few times. V gene TRBV11-2 combines with J gene TRBJ2-7, with D tentatively TRBD2 (6 bases). In germline, CDR1 is SGHAT, CDR2 FQNNGV. CDR3 size: 15 residues. Trimming shortened V by 4 bases and J by 1 base, and 14 bases separated the two germline ends. CDR3 in DNA: TGTGCCAGCAGCTCTCGCCTAGCGAGATCCTACGAGCAGTACTTC. Translating it yields CASSSRLARSYEQYF.

This clone was found once. The chain has TRBV20-1 and TRBJ1-1; 7 bases line up with TRBD1. CDR1 is DFQATT, CDR2 SNEGSKA, per germline (reference sequence). This CDR3 spans 11 amino acids. Trimming cost V 6 bases and J 9 bases; bases outside gene matches: 7. In DNA form, the CDR3 reads TGCAGTGCCCGAGGGGACAGCAAAGCTTTCTTT. It codes for CSARGDSKAFF.

V usage is TRBV9 and J usage is TRBJ1-1; D remains unclear. The V and J ends lost 0 bases and 3 bases respectively, with 6 bases between them. This CDR3 contains 13 residues. CDR1 is SGDLS and CDR2 is YYNGEE in the germline V gene. The CDR3 nucleotides read TGTGCCAGCAGCGTAGGGGAGTACACTGAAGCTTTCTTT. This sequence encodes CASSVGEYTEAFF.

V usage is TRBV5-1 and J usage is TRBJ2-3; TRBD2 matches at 9 bases. In germline, CDR1 is SGHRS, CDR2 YFSETQ. The CDR3 length is 16 residues. V shed 5 bases, J shed 2 bases, and the junction held 9 bases outside the gene matches. CDR3 in DNA: TGCGCCAGCAGGGCGACTAGCGGTTTAGTCACAGATACGCAGTATTTT. It yields the protein CASRATSGLVTDTQYF.

V usage is TRBV10-3 and J usage is TRBJ2-7, with a tentative D call TRBD1 (6 bases). V lost 4 bases and J lost 5, with 12 bases in between. Germline V lookup: CDR1 ENHRY, CDR2 SYGVKD. The CDR3 has 13 amino acids. The CDR3 sequence is CAISGQDQNEQYF. The CDR3 nucleotides read TGTGCCATCAGTGGACAGGATCAGAACGAGCAGTACTTC.

The rearrangement links TRBV4-1 to TRBJ2-1, with 7 positions matching TRBD1. V lost 0 bases and J lost 5; bases outside the gene matches: 7. The germline V gene encodes CDR1 MGHRA and CDR2 YSYEKL. This CDR3 contains 16 residues. The CDR3 nucleotides are TGCGCCAGCAGCCAAGATTTCGGACAGGCTCACAATGAGCAGTTCTTC. It translates to CASSQDFGQAHNEQFF.

This chain connects TRBV2 to TRBJ1-2; D is uncertain. In germline, CDR1 is SNHLY, CDR2 FYNNEI. V gave up 7 bases and J gave up 3 bases, with 9 bases separating them. This CDR3 spans 12 amino acids. CDR3 region: CASTRQDYGYTF. The CDR3 coding sequence is TGTGCCAGCACTAGGCAAGACTATGGCTACACCTTC. Full variable domain (rest looked up from reference TRBV2 and TRBJ1-2): EPEVTQTPSHQVTQMGQEVILRCVPISNHLYFYWYRQILGQKVEFLVSFYNNEISEKSEIFDDQFSVERPDGSNFTLKIRSTKLEDSAMYFCASTRQDYGYTFGSGTRLTVV.